This T cell receptor beta chain was identified during a study of blood T cell repertoires in COVID-19 (dated by TCRdb to about 2020). With respect to the entire study: Collaborator samples came from the United States, Italy and Spain and covered acute and convalescent phases of COVID-19. The sample metadata nearly always contained a de-identified subject ID, COVID-19 status, age in years and sex. The prospective study material was composed of cDNA or gDNA derived from T cells, B-cell-depleted T cells, or PBMCs. The repertoires were released in a freely available public database intended as a resource for research on the immune response to SARS-CoV-2. Where available, HLA class I and class II types were obtained from metadata supplied by the sample provider rather than from assay-based typing. The samples were drawn from the first 160 participants of the ongoing ImmuneRACE study and from over 950 subjects provided by 6 global collaborators. The dataset comprised deeply sampled blood TCRbeta repertoires from subjects exposed to, actively infected with, or recovered from COVID-19. What the research found in general, with its limitations: The quantity of clinical and demographic metadata differed by source and by participant and was supplied without curation.

Collaborating institutions collected whole blood in K2EDTA tubes following their own protocols. For TCRbeta analysis, collaborators shipped samples in one of three forms: frozen whole blood, isolated PBMCs, or DNA extracted from either of those sample types. The immunoSEQ Assay, a bias-controlled multiplex PCR, was used to amplify TCRbeta CDR3 regions from genomic DNA. The original methods were these. The number of nucleated cells in each sample was estimated from the amplification of reference gene primers within the assay. To quantify the absolute abundance of each unique TCRbeta CDR3 rearrangement, sequence reads were collapsed and filtered. For each sample, productive Simpson clonality was calculated by taking the square root of Simpson's diversity index across productive rearrangements. Sourced from immuneACCESS, this table was stored by TCRdb with only in-frame sequences that have V and J called. A share of the clones is absent; for the studies checked, an unresolved V gene accounts for under half, and the remainder has no known explanation. D and trimming come from the DNA, and the V and J calls and clone size come from that table. This sample lists over 40,000 clones; 84% were detected once. The top ten clonotypes cover approximately 7.7% of the sample.

Trimming removed 1 base from V and 5 bases from J; the gene matches leave 2 bases unexplained. Measured from the cysteine to the phenylalanine, the CDR3 is 15 residues long. CDR3 DNA only is kept here, 45 bases in frame from base 1. In the germline V gene, CDR1 corresponds to SGHVS and CDR2 to FNYEAQ. This clone turned up a few times. This receptor's antigen is unknown. No per-base quality is available; no much larger clone lies one base away. The specimen was peripheral blood. The chain is made from TRBV7-6 and TRBJ1-4; 9 bases in between match TRBD1. The sequence was collected from a human donor in a cohort sampled during active COVID-19. The sequenced DNA is TGTGCCAGCAGCTTAGGTACAGGGGGCAATGAAAAACTGTTTTTT. This is translated as CASSLGTGGNEKLFF.